This T cell receptor beta chain is drawn from a study of CD8 T cells in Susac syndrome. Random hexamers primed reverse transcription of roughly 0.45 to 1 ug RNA. TCRdb used MiXCR to reprocess the immunoSEQ multiplex PCR reads, holding one entry per CDR3 protein. The sample records about 150,000 distinct CDR3 sequences, 95% to 96% being singletons. The V gene lost 3 bases and the J gene lost 2 bases, with 15 bases spanning the gap. CDR3 length: 16 residues. In germline, CDR1 is MGHRA, CDR2 YSYEKL. Blood CD8+ and CD4+ T cells underwent high-throughput TCR beta sequencing. Patients with stable or active relapsing-remitting disease, all of them treatment-naive, made up the multiple sclerosis controls.

The sequence was obtained from a human donor with multiple sclerosis. The chain employs TRBV4-1 and TRBJ2-3; D uncertain. Sequenced material: CD8+ T cells from PBMCs. The CDR3: CASSHRFPPITDTQYF. CDR3 sequence (DNA): TGCGCCAGCAGCCACCGTTTTCCGCCAATCACAGATACGCAGTATTTT.